Listed below are T cell receptor beta chains from one sample, sequenced in a study of control samples from healthy donors and cancer patients. Method: immunoSEQ multiplex PCR; TCRdb's copy keeps in-frame clones and lacks some. The repertoire holds 170,000 or so clones, 90% seen once, with more than 1.3% in the top ten. Input material: blood. These receptors originate from a woman between 50 and 59 years old in good health. CDR3s include the opening cysteine and the closing phenylalanine or tryptophan. The D gene is left open where the match is weak. Only some rows state a clone size, as once, few, many or a class for expanded clones.

v_call	clone_size	d_call	j_call	cdr3_nt	cdr3_aa
TRBV7-3	.	.	TRBJ2-5	TGTGCCAGCAGTGGCAGTCCAGGGACCCAGTACTTC	CASSGSPGTQYF
TRBV19	.	.	TRBJ2-5	TGTGCCAGTAGTCCCCAAGGTGGGGGTTGGGAACCCCAGTACTTC	CASSPQGGGWEPQYF
TRBV6-6	few	.	TRBJ1-3	TGTGCCAGCAGTTTTCTGGGGGCCGCTGGAAACACCATATATTTT	CASSFLGAAGNTIYF
TRBV25-1	.	.	TRBJ2-5	TGTGCCAGCAGTGTTACCCGAGAGACCCAGTACTTC	CASSVTRETQYF
TRBV5-5	.	TRBD1	TRBJ2-7	TGTGCCAGCAGCTTGTCCGGGACAGCTGCCTACGAGCAGTACTTC	CASSLSGTAAYEQYF
TRBV19	.	.	TRBJ1-6	TGTGCCAGTAGTTCAGAAGGGGACTCACCCCTCCACTTT	CASSSEGDSPLHF
TRBV30	.	TRBD1	TRBJ1-5	TGTGCCTGGAGTAAGGGGGCGAATAGCAATCAGCCCCAGCATTTT	CAWSKGANSNQPQHF
TRBV27	.	.	TRBJ1-1	TGTGCCAGCAGGACAGGGAACACTGAAGCTTTCTTT	CASRTGNTEAFF
TRBV25-1	.	.	TRBJ1-4	TGTGCCAGCAGTGTTCCTAGTGAAAAACTGTTTTTT	CASSVPSEKLFF
TRBV11-2	.	TRBD1	TRBJ1-1	TGTGCCAGCAGCTCCGAGGCAGGGGGGCGCACTGAAGCTTTCTTT	CASSSEAGGRTEAFF
TRBV4-1	.	.	TRBJ1-4	TGCGCCAGCAGCCAAGCGGGCATTACACCAGAAAAACTGTTTTTT	CASSQAGITPEKLFF
TRBV7-9	.	.	TRBJ1-2	TGTGCCAGCAGCTTAGAAGGGGTACGGTCAGGACAGAGCTATGGCTACACCTTC	CASSLEGVRSGQSYGYTF
TRBV12-3/TRBV12-4	.	.	TRBJ1-2	TGTGCCAGCAGTTTTGGGCCCAACTATGGCTACACCTTC	CASSFGPNYGYTF
TRBV7-2	.	.	TRBJ2-3	TGTGCCAGCAGCGGGATCAGACACGAACGCACAGATACGCAGTATTTT	CASSGIRHERTDTQYF
TRBV2	once	.	TRBJ1-2	TGTGCCAGCAGTGAGCAGGGTGCTAACTATGGCTACACCTTC	CASSEQGANYGYTF
TRBV5-1	.	.	TRBJ1-2	TGCGCCAGCAGCTTGGCAGGAGGGGGCTATGGCTACACCTTC	CASSLAGGGYGYTF
TRBV25-1	.	.	TRBJ1-2	TGTGCCAGCACCAGTCGGGGGGCCGGTGGCTACACCTTC	CASTSRGAGGYTF
TRBV6-1	.	.	TRBJ1-5	TGTGCCAGCAGTGAAAGCGGGTTTCAGCCCCAGCATTTT	CASSESGFQPQHF
TRBV6-5	.	.	TRBJ2-7	TGTGCCAGCAGTTCAGGACTCGAGGAGTACTTC	CASSSGLEEYF
TRBV30	.	.	TRBJ2-1	TGTGCCTGGAGTACGGGGAATGAGCAGTTCTTC	CAWSTGNEQFF
TRBV5-6	.	TRBD2	TRBJ2-2	TGTGCCAGCAGCCGGGGGGAGAAAGAGGAGCTGTTTTTT	CASSRGEKEELFF
TRBV7-2	.	TRBD1	TRBJ1-4	TGTGCCAGCAGCCGGAGGACAGGCAATGAAAAACTGTTTTTT	CASSRRTGNEKLFF
TRBV2	.	.	TRBJ1-2	TGTGCCAGCGGGCGGGAGACCGGGCGCTATGGCTACACCTTC	CASGRETGRYGYTF
TRBV2	few	.	TRBJ2-2	TGTGCCAGCAGGCCTACAGCCCTAGGAAGGACCGGGGAGCTGTTTTTT	CASRPTALGRTGELFF
TRBV7-8	.	TRBD1	TRBJ2-7	TGTGCCAGCAGCGAAAGGGACAGCTCCTACGAGCAGTACTTC	CASSERDSSYEQYF
TRBV7-9	.	TRBD1	TRBJ2-7	TGTGCCAGCAGCCAACACATGACAGGGGTTTTCAGCTACGAGCAGTACTTC	CASSQHMTGVFSYEQYF
TRBV10-2	.	.	TRBJ1-2	TGCGCCAGCAGTGAGCCGGAGAGAATTTCCTATGGCTACACCTTC	CASSEPERISYGYTF
TRBV30	.	.	TRBJ2-1	TGTGCCTGGAGTGTTTCTGGGGGCCGCTCCTACAATGAGCAGTTCTTC	CAWSVSGGRSYNEQFF
TRBV4-3	few	.	TRBJ1-5	TGCGCCAGCAGCCCAGATATCTGGAGTGATCAGCCCCAGCATTTT	CASSPDIWSDQPQHF